This T cell receptor (beta chain) was profiled in a study of shared clonotypes between healthy human individuals. Study summary: A few men and a couple of women, aged 18 to 49, were donors.

From CD4+ cells came CD45RA+ naive and CD45RA-negative memory subsets. The protocol was immunoSEQ multiplex PCR, while the TCRdb copy is restricted to in-frame clones and leaves out a portion. The sample contains more than 1,200,000 clones, about 98.5% of which appear only once. Trimming took off 3 bases at V and 7 bases at J, with 10 bases between the two ends. The CDR3 covers 12 residues. Per the germline V gene, CDR1 is SGHDT and CDR2 is YYEEEE. The chain carries TRBV5-6 and TRBJ1-2; unclear D gene. The origin of this receptor is a man aged 25-45 years in good health. Sequenced input: naive CD4+ T cells sorted from blood. The subset denotes: CD45RA+ positively selected. The CDR3 sequence: CASSSSPGGYTF. CDR3 sequence (DNA): TGTGCCAGCAGCTCGTCTCCGGGTGGCTACACCTTC.